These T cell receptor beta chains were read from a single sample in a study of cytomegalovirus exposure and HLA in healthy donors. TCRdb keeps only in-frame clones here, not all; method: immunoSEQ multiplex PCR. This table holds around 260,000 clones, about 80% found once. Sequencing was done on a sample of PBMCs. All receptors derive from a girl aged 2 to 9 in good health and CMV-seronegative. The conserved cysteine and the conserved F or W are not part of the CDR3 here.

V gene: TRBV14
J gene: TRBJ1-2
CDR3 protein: ASSQTGTGNGYT

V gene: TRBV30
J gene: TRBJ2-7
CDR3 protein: AWADSYTYEQY

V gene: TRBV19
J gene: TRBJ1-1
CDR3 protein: ASTYGGPNTEAF

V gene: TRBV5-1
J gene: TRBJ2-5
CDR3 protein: ASSLAGGGQETQY

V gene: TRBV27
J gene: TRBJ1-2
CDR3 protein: ASSSRGWNYGYT

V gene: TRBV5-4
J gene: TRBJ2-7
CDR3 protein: ASSFYPDSSYEQY

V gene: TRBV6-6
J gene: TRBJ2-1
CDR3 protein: ATRGGYNEQF

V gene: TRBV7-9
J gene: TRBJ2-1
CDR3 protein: ASSLTELAADQF

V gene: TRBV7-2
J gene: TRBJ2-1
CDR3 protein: ASSRAVYNEQF

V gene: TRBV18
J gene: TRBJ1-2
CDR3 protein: ASSPLQTVEYSNYGYT

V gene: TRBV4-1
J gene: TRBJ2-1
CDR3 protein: ASSPTPGLAGGSSYNEQF

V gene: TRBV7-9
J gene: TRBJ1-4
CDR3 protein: ASSSGHANEKLF

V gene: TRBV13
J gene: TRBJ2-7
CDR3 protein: ASSTPGGAYEQY

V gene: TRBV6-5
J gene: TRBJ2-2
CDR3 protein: ASSHRQGPGELF

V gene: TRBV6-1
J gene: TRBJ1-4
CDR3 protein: ASSEALGTGYEKLF

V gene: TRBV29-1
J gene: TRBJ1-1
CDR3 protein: SVWRGRAF

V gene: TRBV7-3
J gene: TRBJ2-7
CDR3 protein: ASSPVGTDYEQY

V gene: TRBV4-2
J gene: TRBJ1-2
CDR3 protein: ASSQVSQGRRYGYT

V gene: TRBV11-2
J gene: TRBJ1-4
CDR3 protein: ASSFTGIPPEKLF

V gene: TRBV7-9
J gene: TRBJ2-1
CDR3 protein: SSSSASPLAGIYNEQF

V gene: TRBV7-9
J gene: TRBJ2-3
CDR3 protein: ASSYVTSGTDTQY

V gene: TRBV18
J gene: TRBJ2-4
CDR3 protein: ASSPFRAVSGKNIQY

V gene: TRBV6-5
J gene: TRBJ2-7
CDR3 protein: ASSLRDRREQY

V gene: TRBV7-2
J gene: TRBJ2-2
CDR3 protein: ASSFPNTGELF

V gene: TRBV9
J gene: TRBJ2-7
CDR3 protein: ASSVGGGTYEQY

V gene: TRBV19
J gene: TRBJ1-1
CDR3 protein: ASTGGWTGNTEAF

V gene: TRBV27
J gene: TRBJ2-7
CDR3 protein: ASSKTGEGYEQY

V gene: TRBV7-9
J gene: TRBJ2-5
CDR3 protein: ASSPHERETQY

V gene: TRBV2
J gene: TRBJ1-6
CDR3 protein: ASFPGQGLGSPLH

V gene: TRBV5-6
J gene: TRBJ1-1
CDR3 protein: ASRNPFSTEAF

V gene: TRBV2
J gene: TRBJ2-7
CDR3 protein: ATRGGRFSEEQY

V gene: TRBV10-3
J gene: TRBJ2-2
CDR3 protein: AILSSELAGAGELF

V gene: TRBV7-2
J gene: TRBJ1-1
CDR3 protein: ASSLATGGPLEAF

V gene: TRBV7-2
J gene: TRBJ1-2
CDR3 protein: ASSPWTGGDGYT

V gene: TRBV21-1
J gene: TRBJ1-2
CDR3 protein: ASSHEVGRDRERWNYGYT

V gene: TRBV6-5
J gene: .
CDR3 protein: ASKRQGNTEQY

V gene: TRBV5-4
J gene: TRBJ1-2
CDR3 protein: ASSLAGAGGDYGYT

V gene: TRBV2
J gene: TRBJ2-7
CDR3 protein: ASKQEAYEQY

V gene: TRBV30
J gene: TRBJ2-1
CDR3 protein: ACPRRSGGFDEQF

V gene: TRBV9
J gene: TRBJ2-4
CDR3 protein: ASSLGAGGSAKNIQY

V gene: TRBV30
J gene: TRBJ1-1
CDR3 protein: AWSARDRGRRNTEAF

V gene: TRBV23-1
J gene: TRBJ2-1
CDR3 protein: ASSQPPARDYNEQF

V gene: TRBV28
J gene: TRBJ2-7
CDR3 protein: ASSLYPLAGAGYEQY

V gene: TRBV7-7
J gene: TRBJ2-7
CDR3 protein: ASSLEGANEQY

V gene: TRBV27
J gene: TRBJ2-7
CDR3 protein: ASSRQGSYEQY

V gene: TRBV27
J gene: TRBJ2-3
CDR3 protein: ASSFFPRERRTDTQY

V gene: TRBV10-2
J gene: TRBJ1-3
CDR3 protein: ASSGTDGSGNTIY

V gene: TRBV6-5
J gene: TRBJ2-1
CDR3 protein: ASSSSSGGTRDEQF

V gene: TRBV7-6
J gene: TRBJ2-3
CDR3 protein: ASSSSPGGQGQY

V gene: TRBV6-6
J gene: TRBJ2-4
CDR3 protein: ASAPGLDIQY

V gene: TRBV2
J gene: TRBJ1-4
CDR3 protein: ASIEPGEKLF

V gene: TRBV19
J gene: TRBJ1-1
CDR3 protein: ATDSPNTEAF

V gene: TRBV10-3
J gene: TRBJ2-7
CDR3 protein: ATFPVGGPTYEQY

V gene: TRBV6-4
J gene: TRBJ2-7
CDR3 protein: ASSDSPGNEQY

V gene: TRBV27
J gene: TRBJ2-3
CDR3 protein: ASSLTWTPGDTQY